Listed below are T cell receptor beta chains from one sample, sequenced in a study of T-cell reconstitution after alpha-beta-depleted transplantation in children. TCRdb analysed the PCR reads with MiXCR anew, one entry per CDR3 protein. The sample holds 250,000 to 300,000 distinct CDR3 sequences, over 8% seen once. Source: PBMCs from the stem cell graft donor, taken from the stem cell graft. The receptors here all came from a human donor who donated a stem cell graft to a child with SCID. Each CDR3 is given with its conserved first and last residue. The order of the fields is J gene, V gene, clone size, CDR3 protein. Some rows have no size entry. The others give once, few or many, or a class for an expanded clone.

TRBJ1-4,TRBV7-9,few,CASSRRVENEKLFF
TRBJ1-1,TRBV7-9,.,CASSLDRVATEAFF
TRBJ2-2,TRBV9,many,CASSVLSGGLSGELFF
TRBJ1-1,TRBV6-1,.,CASSRDNLNTEAFF
TRBJ2-2,TRBV5-1,many,CASSLSLALAGANTGELFF
TRBJ1-2,TRBV6-5,few,CASSRDSYGYTF
TRBJ2-4,TRBV12-3/TRBV12-4,many,CASRHGVSKNIQYF
TRBJ2-3,TRBV29-1,.,CSGDRSTDTQYF
TRBJ1-1,TRBV5-1,few,CASSLAIDRKNTEAFF
TRBJ1-5,TRBV12-3/TRBV12-4,many,CASRPSGAGQPQHF
TRBJ2-1,TRBV4-1,.,CASSQDRGAYYNEQFF
TRBJ2-7,TRBV6-6,.,CASSRAGAEQYF
TRBJ2-5,TRBV10-3,.,CAISEEVRGPVTQYF
TRBJ1-5,TRBV6-5,few,CASSYSGGAQPQHF
TRBJ2-2,TRBV12-3/TRBV12-4,many,CASSLLGLGAGELFF
TRBJ2-7,TRBV6-5,.,CASSSQDWTYEQYF
TRBJ1-1,TRBV27,.,CASLKGPNTEAFF
TRBJ2-3,TRBV10-2,many,CASSDLRGGDTQYF
TRBJ1-3,TRBV7-9,.,CASSLLDSRNTIYF
TRBJ2-1,TRBV5-1,.,CASSSGLAEGNEQFF
TRBJ1-6,TRBV20-1,.,CSARDHRQGGNSPLHF
TRBJ2-3,TRBV12-3/TRBV12-4,many,CASTRRGGASFTDTQYF
TRBJ2-1,TRBV20-1,.,CSARDLRTTYNEQFF
TRBJ2-5,TRBV2,few,CASSERRGQETQYF
TRBJ2-3,TRBV7-9,many,CASSWASGTDTQYF
TRBJ2-1,TRBV7-6,once,CASSSPGQYSYNEQFF
TRBJ2-4,TRBV20-1,many,CSARESAKNIQYF
TRBJ2-1,TRBV15,.,CATSRGRVNEQFF
TRBJ1-5,TRBV12-3/TRBV12-4,few,CASSLGVGPQHF
TRBJ2-7,TRBV6-1,.,CASSGTGPYELYF
TRBJ2-3,TRBV5-1,.,CASSLRTDRTDTQYF
TRBJ1-5,TRBV6-5,many,CASSYGPNQPQHF
TRBJ2-5,TRBV12-3/TRBV12-4,.,CASRSQGGSGETQYF
TRBJ2-5,TRBV12-5,.,CASGLVLRETQYF
TRBJ2-7,TRBV7-8,.,CASSPGQRSSYEQYF
TRBJ1-6,TRBV12-3/TRBV12-4,.,CASSLLAGSSYNSPLHF
TRBJ1-4,TRBV27,few,CASSLIRGYNEKLFF
TRBJ1-5,TRBV12-3/TRBV12-4,few,CASSLQGRDQPQHF
TRBJ1-3,TRBV28,.,CASSPWTGASGNTIYF
TRBJ1-6,TRBV7-8,.,CASSRSAGGDYSPLHF
TRBJ2-3,TRBV5-5,few,CASSTTHTDTQYF
TRBJ2-7,TRBV19,.,CASSTSGEQYF
TRBJ2-2,TRBV5-5,few,CASSLVQVGTGELFF
TRBJ2-3,TRBV5-1,.,CASSDPGLAGLDTQYF
TRBJ2-7,TRBV28,many,CASRGTAPVAYEQYF
TRBJ2-1,TRBV7-3,many,CASSGTSGGGNNEQFF
TRBJ2-3,TRBV5-1,.,CASSWGQNTDTQYF
TRBJ2-7,TRBV5-1,.,CASSSKNEKYF